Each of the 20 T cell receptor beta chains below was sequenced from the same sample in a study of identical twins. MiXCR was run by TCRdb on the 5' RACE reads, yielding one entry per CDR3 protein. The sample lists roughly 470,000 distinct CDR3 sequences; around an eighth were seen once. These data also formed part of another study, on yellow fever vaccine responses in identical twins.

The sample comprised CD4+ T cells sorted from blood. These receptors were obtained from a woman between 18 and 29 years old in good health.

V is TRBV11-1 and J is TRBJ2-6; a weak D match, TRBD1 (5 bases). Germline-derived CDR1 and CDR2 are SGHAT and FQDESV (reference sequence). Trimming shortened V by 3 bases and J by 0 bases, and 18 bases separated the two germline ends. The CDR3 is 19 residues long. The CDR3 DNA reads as TGTGCCAGCAGCTTCGAAAGGGCAGGGTTTACCTCTGGGGCCAACGTCCTGACTTTC. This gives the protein CASSFERAGFTSGANVLTF.

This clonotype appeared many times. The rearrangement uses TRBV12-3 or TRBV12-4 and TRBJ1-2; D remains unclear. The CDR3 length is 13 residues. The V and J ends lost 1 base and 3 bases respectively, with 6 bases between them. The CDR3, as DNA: TGTGCCAGCAGTTTAGGCGGACACTATGGCTACACCTTC. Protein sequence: CASSLGGHYGYTF.

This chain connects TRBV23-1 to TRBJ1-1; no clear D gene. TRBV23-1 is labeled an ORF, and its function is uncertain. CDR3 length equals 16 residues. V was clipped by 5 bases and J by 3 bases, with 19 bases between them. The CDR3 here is CASSNREAFQYTEAFF. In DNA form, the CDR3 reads TGCGCCAGCAGTAACCGGGAGGCATTTCAGTACACTGAAGCTTTCTTT.

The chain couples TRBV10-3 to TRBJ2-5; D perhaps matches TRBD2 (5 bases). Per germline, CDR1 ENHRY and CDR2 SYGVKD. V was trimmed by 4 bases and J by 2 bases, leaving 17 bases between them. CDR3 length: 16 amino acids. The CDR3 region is CAISAEVSHSQETQYF. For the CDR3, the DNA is TGTGCCATCAGTGCGGAGGTGTCACACTCGCAAGAGACCCAGTACTTC.

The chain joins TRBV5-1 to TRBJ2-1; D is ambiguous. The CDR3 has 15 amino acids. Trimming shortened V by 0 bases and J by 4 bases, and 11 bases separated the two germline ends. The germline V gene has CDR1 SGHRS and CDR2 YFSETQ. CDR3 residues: CASSLEPGRYNEQFF. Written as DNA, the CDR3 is TGCGCCAGCAGCTTGGAGCCAGGCCGGTACAATGAGCAGTTCTTC.

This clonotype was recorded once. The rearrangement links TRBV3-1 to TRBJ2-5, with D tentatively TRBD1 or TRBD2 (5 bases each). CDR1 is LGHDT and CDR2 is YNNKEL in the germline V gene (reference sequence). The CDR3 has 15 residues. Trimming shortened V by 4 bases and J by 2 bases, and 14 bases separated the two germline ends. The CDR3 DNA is TGTGCCAGCAGCCGTGACGGGACGGCTCAAGAGACCCAGTACTTC. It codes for CASSRDGTAQETQYF.

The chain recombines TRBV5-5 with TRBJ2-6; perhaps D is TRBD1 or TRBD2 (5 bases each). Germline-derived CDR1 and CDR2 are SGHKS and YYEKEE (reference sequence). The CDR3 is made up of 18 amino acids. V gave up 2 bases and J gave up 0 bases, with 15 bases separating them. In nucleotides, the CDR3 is TGTGCCAGCAGCTTAGAGCGGACACAGAGCTCTGGGGCCAACGTCCTGACTTTC. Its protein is CASSLERTQSSGANVLTF.

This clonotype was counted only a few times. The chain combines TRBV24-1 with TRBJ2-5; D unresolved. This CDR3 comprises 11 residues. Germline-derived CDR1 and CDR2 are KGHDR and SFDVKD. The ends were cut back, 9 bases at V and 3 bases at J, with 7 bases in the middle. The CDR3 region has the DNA TGTGCCACCCCGGCAGAAGAGACCCAGTACTTC. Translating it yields CATPAEETQYF.

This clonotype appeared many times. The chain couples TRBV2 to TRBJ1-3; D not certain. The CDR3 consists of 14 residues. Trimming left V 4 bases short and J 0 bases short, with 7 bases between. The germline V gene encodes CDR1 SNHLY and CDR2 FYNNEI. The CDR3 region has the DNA TGTGCCAGCAGTGTTATAAGCTCTGGAAACACCATATATTTT. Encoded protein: CASSVISSGNTIYF.

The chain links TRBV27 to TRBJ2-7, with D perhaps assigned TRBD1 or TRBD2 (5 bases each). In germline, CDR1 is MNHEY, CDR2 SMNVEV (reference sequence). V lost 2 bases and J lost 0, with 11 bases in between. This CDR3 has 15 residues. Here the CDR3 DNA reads TGTGCCAGCAGTTTACAGGGCCGGGGCTCCTACGAGCAGTACTTC. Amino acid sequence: CASSLQGRGSYEQYF.

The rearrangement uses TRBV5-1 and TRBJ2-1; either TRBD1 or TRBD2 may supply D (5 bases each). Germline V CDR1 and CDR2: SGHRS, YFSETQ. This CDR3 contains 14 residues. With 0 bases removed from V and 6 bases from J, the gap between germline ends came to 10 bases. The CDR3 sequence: CASSLVGTINEQFF. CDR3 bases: TGCGCCAGCAGCTTGGTCGGGACCATCAATGAGCAGTTCTTC.

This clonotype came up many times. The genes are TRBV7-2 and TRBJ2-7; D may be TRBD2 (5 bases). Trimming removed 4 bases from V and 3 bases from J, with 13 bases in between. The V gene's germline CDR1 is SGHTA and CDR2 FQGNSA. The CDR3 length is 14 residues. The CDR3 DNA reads TGTGCCAGCAGCTCCTTACTAGGGCACTACGAGCAGTACTTC. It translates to CASSSLLGHYEQYF. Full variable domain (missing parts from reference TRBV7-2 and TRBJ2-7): GAGVSQSPSNKVTEKGKDVELRCDPISGHTALYWYRQSLGQGLEFLIYFQGNSAPDKSGLPSDRFSAERTGGSVSTLTIQRTQQEDSAVYLCASSSLLGHYEQYFGPGTRLTVT.

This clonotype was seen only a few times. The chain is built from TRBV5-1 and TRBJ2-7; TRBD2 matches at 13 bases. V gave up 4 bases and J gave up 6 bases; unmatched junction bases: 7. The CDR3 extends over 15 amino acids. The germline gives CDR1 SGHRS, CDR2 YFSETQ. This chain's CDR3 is CASSIRTSGSSEQYF. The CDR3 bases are TGCGCCAGCAGCATACGGACTAGCGGGAGTTCCGAGCAGTACTTC.

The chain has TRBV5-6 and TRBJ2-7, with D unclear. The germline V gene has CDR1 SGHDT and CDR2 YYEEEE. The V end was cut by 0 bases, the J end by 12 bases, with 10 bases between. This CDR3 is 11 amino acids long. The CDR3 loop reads CASSLGSQPYF. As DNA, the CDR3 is TGTGCCAGCAGCTTGGGTAGTCAGCCGTACTTC.

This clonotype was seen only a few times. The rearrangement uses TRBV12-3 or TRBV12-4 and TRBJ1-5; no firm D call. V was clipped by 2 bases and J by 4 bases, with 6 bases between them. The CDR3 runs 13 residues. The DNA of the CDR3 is TGTGCCAGCAGTTTAAGGAATAATCAGCCCCAGCATTTT. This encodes CASSLRNNQPQHF.

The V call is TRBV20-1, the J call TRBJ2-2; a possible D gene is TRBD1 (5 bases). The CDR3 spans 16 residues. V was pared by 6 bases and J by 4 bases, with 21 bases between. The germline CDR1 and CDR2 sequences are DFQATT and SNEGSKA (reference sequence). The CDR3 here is CSARSGGASSTGELFF. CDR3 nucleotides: TGCAGTGCCCGTTCAGGTGGGGCCAGCTCCACCGGGGAGCTGTTTTTT.

The CDR3 reads CASAYTADEKLFF. CDR3 DNA sequence: TGTGCCAGCGCATATACGGCCGATGAAAAACTGTTTTTT. The genes are TRBV6-1 and TRBJ1-4; D is uncertain. Trimming removed 8 bases at V and 6 bases at J, with 13 bases between. The V gene's germline CDR1 is MNHNS and CDR2 SASEGT. This CDR3 spans 13 amino acids.

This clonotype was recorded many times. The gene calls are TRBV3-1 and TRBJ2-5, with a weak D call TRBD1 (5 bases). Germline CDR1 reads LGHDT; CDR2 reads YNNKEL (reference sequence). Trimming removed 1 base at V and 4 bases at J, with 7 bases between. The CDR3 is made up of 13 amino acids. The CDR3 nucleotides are TGTGCCAGCAGCCAAGCAGGGATAGAGACCCAGTACTTC. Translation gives CASSQAGIETQYF.

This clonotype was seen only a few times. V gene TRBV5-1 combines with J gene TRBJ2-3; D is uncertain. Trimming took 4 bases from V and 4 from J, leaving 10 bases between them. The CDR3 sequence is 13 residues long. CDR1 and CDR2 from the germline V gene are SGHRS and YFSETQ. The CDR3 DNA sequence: TGCGCCAGCAGCCCTCTACCGGCAGATACGCAGTATTTT. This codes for CASSPLPADTQYF.

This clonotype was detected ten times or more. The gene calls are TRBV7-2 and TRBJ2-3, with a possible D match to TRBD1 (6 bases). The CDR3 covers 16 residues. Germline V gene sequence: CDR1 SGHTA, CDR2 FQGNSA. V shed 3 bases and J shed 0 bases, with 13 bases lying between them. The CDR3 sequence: CASSLSGTPSTDTQYF. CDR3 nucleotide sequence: TGTGCCAGCAGCTTGTCCGGGACACCTAGCACAGATACGCAGTATTTT.